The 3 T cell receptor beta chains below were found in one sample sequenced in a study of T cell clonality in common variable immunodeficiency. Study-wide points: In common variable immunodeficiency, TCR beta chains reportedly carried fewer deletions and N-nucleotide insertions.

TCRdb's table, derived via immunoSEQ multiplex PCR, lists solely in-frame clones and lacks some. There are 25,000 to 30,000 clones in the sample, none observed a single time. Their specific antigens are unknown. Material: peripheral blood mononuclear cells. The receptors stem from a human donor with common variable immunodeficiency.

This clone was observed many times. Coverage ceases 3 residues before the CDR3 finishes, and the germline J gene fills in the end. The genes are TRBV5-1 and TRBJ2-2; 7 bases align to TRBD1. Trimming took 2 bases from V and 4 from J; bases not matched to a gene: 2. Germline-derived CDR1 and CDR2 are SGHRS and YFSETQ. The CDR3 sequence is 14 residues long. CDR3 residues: CASSLDRATGELFF. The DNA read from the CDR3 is TGCGCCAGCAGCTTAGACAGGGCCACCGGGGAG. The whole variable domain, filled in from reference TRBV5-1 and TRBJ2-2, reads KAGVTQTPRYLIKTRGQQVTLSCSPISGHRSVSWYQQTPGQGLQFLFEYFSETQRNKGNFPGRFSGRQFSNSRSEMNVSTLELGDSALYLCASSLDRATGELFFGEGSRLTVL.

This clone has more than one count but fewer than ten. The sequenced part of the CDR3 DNA is TGTGCCTGGAGTAATCAGGGCAATCAGCCC. Its protein is CAWSNQGNQP. The whole CDR3 reads CAWSNQGNQPQHF. V is TRBV30 and J is TRBJ1-5; D call uncertain. The read gets to within 3 residues of the CDR3 end, and the germline J gene fills in the rest. Germline lookup yields CDR1 GTSNPN and CDR2 SVGIG (reference sequence). CDR3 size: 13 residues. The germline V and J ends were trimmed by 2 bases and 2 bases, with 7 bases remaining between them.

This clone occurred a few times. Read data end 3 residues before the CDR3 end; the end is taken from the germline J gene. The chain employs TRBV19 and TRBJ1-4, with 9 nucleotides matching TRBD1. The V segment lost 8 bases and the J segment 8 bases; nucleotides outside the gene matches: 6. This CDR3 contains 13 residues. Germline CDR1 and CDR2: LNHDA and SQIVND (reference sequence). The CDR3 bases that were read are TGTGCCAGTGGACAGGGGTATGGGGAAAAA. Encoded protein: CASGQGYGEK. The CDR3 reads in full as CASGQGYGEKLFF.